Presented here are 16 T cell receptor beta chains from one specimen sequenced in a study of control samples from healthy donors and cancer patients. The method was immunoSEQ multiplex PCR; TCRdb's version includes in-frame clones alone and lacks a portion of them. This table holds approximately 130,000 clones, 70% to 90% found once. The sample consisted of blood. The source is a man in his 60s in good health.

This clone was seen a handful of times. The V gene is TRBV5-6, the J gene TRBJ1-2; the D gene is possibly TRBD1 (5 bases). The ends were cut back, 2 bases at V and 7 bases at J, with 12 bases in the middle. CDR1 is SGHDT, CDR2 YYEEEE, per germline. This CDR3 has 13 amino acids. CDR3 amino acids: CASSLYRSAGYTF. The CDR3 DNA reads TGTGCCAGCAGCTTATACAGGTCTGCTGGCTACACCTTC.

The gene calls are TRBV5-6 and TRBJ1-3; no definite D call. Trimming took off 0 bases at V and 0 bases at J, with 13 bases between the two ends. Germline V CDR1 and CDR2: SGHDT, YYEEEE. The CDR3 length is 17 residues. The CDR3 bases are TGTGCCAGCAGCTTGGGTGGCAGGTCCTTCTCTGGAAACACCATATATTTT. It codes for CASSLGGRSFSGNTIYF.

J is TRBJ1-1 and V is TRBV7-2; the D is unclear. The CDR3 is made up of 14 amino acids. V was trimmed by 2 bases and J by 1 base, leaving 8 bases between them. Germline V gene lookup returns CDR1 SGHTA and CDR2 FQGNSA. The DNA of the CDR3 is TGTGCCAGCAGCTTACAGCCGGGGAACACTGAAGCTTTCTTT. Protein: CASSLQPGNTEAFF.

This clone was detected only once. V and J are TRBV27 and TRBJ1-2, with TRBD1 as a possible D gene (6 bases). The V end was cut by 5 bases, the J end by 2 bases, with 15 bases between. Germline V gives CDR1 MNHEY, CDR2 SMNVEV (reference sequence). The CDR3 runs 15 residues. The CDR3 nucleotides are TGTGCCAGCAGTCACCGATCACAGGGAAACTATGGCTACACCTTC. It is translated as CASSHRSQGNYGYTF.

This chain connects TRBV6-2 or TRBV6-3 to TRBJ2-6; D call uncertain. V dropped 6 bases and J dropped 0 bases, with 12 bases sitting between them. The CDR3 contains 16 residues. Germline V gene lookup returns CDR1 MNHEY and CDR2 SVGEGT. CDR3 residues: CASSSPGDSGANVLTF. Written as DNA, the CDR3 is TGTGCCAGCAGCTCCCCAGGTGACTCTGGGGCCAACGTCCTGACTTTC.

The chain uses TRBV11-2 and TRBJ2-3; no definite D call. V dropped 1 base and J dropped 5 bases, with 7 bases sitting between them. CDR1 and CDR2 from the germline V gene are SGHAT and FQNNGV. There are 13 residues in the CDR3. In DNA form, the CDR3 reads TGTGCCAGCAGCTTAGGGCCGGTAGATACGCAGTATTTT. Protein sequence: CASSLGPVDTQYF.

V and J are TRBV7-9 and TRBJ2-2; D gene unclear. With 6 bases removed from V and 1 base from J, the gap between germline ends came to 12 bases. The CDR3 is 15 residues long. Germline V CDR1 and CDR2: SEHNR, FQNEAQ (reference sequence). The CDR3 DNA reads as TGTGCCAGCAGTCCGCTTCAGGTGAACACCGGGGAGCTGTTTTTT. Translation: CASSPLQVNTGELFF.

The chain couples TRBV19 to TRBJ1-5; D not resolved. Germline CDR1 LNHDA, CDR2 SQIVND (reference sequence). This CDR3 has 15 residues. Trimming left V 6 bases short and J 3 bases short, with 15 bases between. The CDR3 spells CASSAGAGINQPQHF. The CDR3 nucleotides read TGTGCCAGTAGCGCCGGTGCAGGAATCAATCAGCCCCAGCATTTT. Drawing the rest from reference TRBV19 and TRBJ1-5, the complete variable domain is DGGITQSPKYLFRKEGQNVTLSCEQNLNHDAMYWYRQDPGQGLRLIYYSQIVNDFQKGDIAEGYSVSREKKESFPLTVTSAQKNPTAFYLCASSAGAGINQPQHFGDGTRLSIL.

The genes are TRBV9 and TRBJ1-1; 9 bases are a match to TRBD1. V was clipped by 4 bases and J by 0 bases; unmatched bases: 10. Per the germline V gene, CDR1 is SGDLS and CDR2 is YYNGEE. The CDR3 consists of 17 residues. CDR3 in DNA: TGTGCCAGCAGCTTAAGCGGGGACAGGGCACTGAACACTGAAGCTTTCTTT. It codes for CASSLSGDRALNTEAFF. The complete variable domain, with remaining parts taken from reference TRBV9 and TRBJ1-1, reads DSGVTQTPKHLITATGQRVTLRCSPRSGDLSVYWYQQSLDQGLQFLIQYYNGEERAKGNILERFSAQQFPDLHSELNLSSLELGDSALYFCASSLSGDRALNTEAFFGQGTRLTVV.

The chain carries TRBV29-1 and TRBJ1-4, with D maybe TRBD1 (5 bases). Germline V CDR1 and CDR2: SQVTM, ANQGSEA. This CDR3 is built from 12 residues. The V end lost 2 bases, the J end lost 8 bases, and 9 bases lay between the germline ends. The CDR3, as DNA: TGCAGCGTTGAACAGGGAGGAGAAAAACTGTTTTTT. It is translated as CSVEQGGEKLFF.

The rearrangement joins TRBV3-1 (or the pseudogene TRBV3-2) to TRBJ1-2; D is uncertain. The CDR3 length is 15 residues. CDR1 is LGHDT and CDR2 is YNNKEL in the germline V gene (reference sequence). The V and J ends lost 1 base and 0 bases respectively, with 9 bases between them. This CDR3 reads CASSQGKQSNYGYTF. CDR3 coding DNA: TGTGCCAGCAGCCAAGGGAAGCAGTCTAACTATGGCTACACCTTC.

As for this clone: Other DNA sequences within the sample encode an identical CDR3. The CDR3: CASSLGGQGNTEAFF. In nucleotides, the CDR3 is TGCGCCAGCAGCTTGGGAGGACAGGGGAACACTGAAGCTTTCTTT. The chain uses TRBV5-1 and TRBJ1-1; 8 positions agree with TRBD1. Germline CDR1 and CDR2: SGHRS and YFSETQ. This CDR3 is 15 amino acids long. The V and J ends lost 0 bases and 1 base, in that order; junction bases with no gene match: 2.

V and J are TRBV11-2 and TRBJ2-2; 10 bases align to TRBD2. The CDR3 runs to 15 residues. The ends lost 5 bases at V and 5 bases at J; junction bases unmatched: 5. Germline V gene sequence: CDR1 SGHAT, CDR2 FQNNGV. In DNA, the CDR3 is TGTGCCAGCAGCCCTCTAGCGGGGGTTACCGGGGAGCTGTTTTTT. Translated: CASSPLAGVTGELFF.

The J gene is TRBJ1-2, the V gene TRBV19; no reliable D call. This CDR3 is 14 amino acids long. V shed 3 bases and J shed 2 bases, with 10 bases lying between them. CDR1 is LNHDA, CDR2 SQIVND, per germline (reference sequence). The CDR3 sequence: CASSMMTGNYGYTF. In DNA form, the CDR3 reads TGTGCCAGTAGTATGATGACGGGGAACTATGGCTACACCTTC.

The CDR3 bases are TGTGCCAGCCTTCGGGGGTATAATGAAAAACTGTTTTTT. This codes for CASLRGYNEKLFF. The J gene is TRBJ1-4, the V gene TRBV12-3 or TRBV12-4; D may be TRBD1 (5 bases). Trimming stripped 8 bases from V and 4 bases from J, with 11 bases between. The CDR3 sequence is 13 residues long.

The CDR3 loop is CASSYSNFQGQPQHF. The CDR3 nucleotides read TGTGCCAGCAGTTACTCGAATTTCCAAGGGCAGCCCCAGCATTTT. The chain joins TRBV6-2 or TRBV6-3 to TRBJ1-5; D ambiguous. Germline CDR1 MNHEY, CDR2 SVGEGT. This CDR3 is 15 amino acids long. Trimming took off 0 bases at V and 7 bases at J, with 13 bases between the two ends.